This T cell receptor beta chain was retrieved from a study of blood T cells in healthy people across ages. In the case of this clonotype: Its antigen is not identified.

A J-beta primer mix and a sample-barcoded 5' primer were used in a second PCR of about 7 to 12 cycles. MiXCR, run by TCRdb on the 5' RACE reads, gives a single entry per CDR3 protein. The table lists fewer than 1,000,000 distinct CDR3 sequences, around 43% of them singletons. The ends were cut back, 5 bases at V and 2 bases at J, with 14 bases in the middle. CDR1 SGHDT and CDR2 YYEEEE come from the germline V gene. The CDR3 sequence is 15 residues long. Study results and limitations: Considered underestimates were the diversity estimates obtained from one million T cells. Among long-lived donors, naive CD4+ cells were more numerous and diversity higher than in aged donors. As age increased, TCR beta diversity per million T cells fell in a roughly linear fashion. Donor CMV infection status was unknown, possibly confounding age-related changes in expanded clonotypes.

This clonotype was sampled from a man between 60 and 75 years old in good health. This chain uses TRBV5-6 with TRBJ1-5; D uncertain. The sequencing input was blood. The CDR3 spells CASSSAVRGNQPQHF. CDR3 DNA sequence: TGTGCCAGCAGTTCTGCCGTAAGAGGCAATCAGCCCCAGCATTTT.